The rows below give T cell receptor beta chains drawn from one sample of a study of naive and memory T cell subsets. TCRdb analysed the UMI-ligation and nested PCR reads with MiXCR anew, one entry per CDR3 protein. The sample lists tens of thousands of distinct CDR3 sequences; approximately 5.7% were seen once. The sequenced sample was skin, obtained from a tuberculin skin test site. These receptor sequences come from an adult in good health. The CDR3 runs from the conserved cysteine through the conserved F or W. Fields, in order: V gene, J gene, D gene, clone size, CDR3 protein, CDR3 DNA. D genes are given only for firm matches. Clone size is not always given. Where it is, it says once, few, many or a class for expanded clones.

TRBV3-1	TRBJ2-1	.	medium-sized	CASSQRLDGSNEQFF	TGTGCCAGCAGCCAAAGGCTAGACGGGTCTAATGAGCAGTTCTTC
TRBV6-5	TRBJ2-1	TRBD2	medium-sized	CASSPTPGTSGTYNEQFF	TGTGCCAGCAGCCCCACTCCCGGGACTAGCGGGACCTACAATGAGCAGTTCTTC
TRBV27	TRBJ2-7	.	many	CASSLFGTPYEQYF	TGTGCCAGCAGTTTATTTGGGACCCCCTACGAGCAGTACTTC
TRBV15	TRBJ2-3	.	few	CATSPGASSSTDTQYF	TGTGCCACCAGCCCCGGGGCATCATCTAGCACAGATACGCAGTATTTT
TRBV4-2	TRBJ1-5	.	few	CASSQHGRVCTQSAPAF	TGTGCCAGCAGCCAACACGGGAGGGTGTGCACGCAATCAGCCCCAGCATTT
TRBV6-5	TRBJ2-5	TRBD2	.	CASSFSGTSGRVQETQYF	TGTGCCAGCAGTTTCTCCGGGACTAGCGGGAGGGTCCAAGAGACCCAGTACTTC
TRBV20-1	TRBJ1-1	TRBD1	.	CSPGTGPTEAFF	TGCAGTCCCGGGACAGGTCCCACTGAAGCTTTCTTT
TRBV2	TRBJ1-1	.	few	CASKIELHTEAFF	TGTGCCAGCAAGATAGAGCTACACACTGAAGCTTTCTTT
TRBV5-6	TRBJ2-2	.	.	CASSLDRLTGELFF	TGTGCCAGCAGCTTGGATAGACTCACCGGGGAGCTGTTTTTT
TRBV6-6	TRBJ2-5	.	many	CASSSAGSDETQYF	TGTGCCAGCAGTTCGGCGGGTTCTGATGAGACCCAGTACTTC
TRBV27	TRBJ2-7	TRBD1	many	CASSLGQGVPYEQYF	TGTGCCAGCAGTTTAGGACAGGGGGTACCCTACGAGCAGTACTTC
TRBV7-3	TRBJ2-2	.	medium-sized	CASSFKSGELFF	TGTGCCAGCAGCTTCAAGTCCGGGGAGCTGTTTTTT
TRBV4-2	TRBJ2-3	TRBD2	many	CASSQDLGDYSDTQYF	TGTGCCAGCAGCCAAGATCTGGGGGACTACTCAGATACGCAGTATTTT
TRBV6-6	TRBJ2-1	.	few	CASRDNREYKGSEQFF	TGTGCCAGCAGAGATAACAGGGAGTATAAGGGCAGTGAGCAGTTCTTC
TRBV7-8	TRBJ2-3	.	few	CASLLGEGVDTQYF	TGTGCCAGCCTCTTGGGGGAGGGGGTAGATACGCAGTATTTT
TRBV6-2/TRBV6-3	TRBJ2-3	TRBD2	many	CASSTGTSGWSDTQYF	TGTGCCAGCAGCACCGGGACTAGCGGATGGTCAGATACGCAGTATTTT
TRBV12-5	TRBJ2-6	.	few	CASGSVGTGANVLTF	TGTGCTAGTGGTTCGGTGGGTACTGGGGCCAACGTCCTGACTTTC
TRBV7-2	TRBJ2-3	.	many	CASIQGASTDTQYF	TGTGCCAGCATCCAGGGCGCTTCCACAGATACGCAGTATTTT
TRBV19	TRBJ2-3	TRBD1	many	CATSGGDSLTDTQYF	TGTGCCACATCTGGTGGGGACAGTCTCACAGATACGCAGTATTTT
TRBV29-1	TRBJ2-1	TRBD1	.	CSVIRTGSVYEQFF	TGCAGCGTTATAAGGACAGGGAGTGTCTATGAGCAGTTCTTC
TRBV6-1	TRBJ2-7	.	many	CASSNPPLASYEQYF	TGTGCCAGCTCTAATCCGCCGCTAGCCTCCTACGAGCAGTACTTC
TRBV24-1	TRBJ2-7	.	many	CATSDWGETYEQYF	TGTGCCACCAGTGATTGGGGCGAGACCTACGAGCAGTACTTC
TRBV7-3	TRBJ1-2	.	.	CASSPQSTGNGYTF	TGTGCCAGCAGCCCACAAAGTACAGGGAATGGCTACACCTTC
TRBV3-1	TRBJ2-1	TRBD2	medium-sized	CASSVGTSSYNEQFF	TGTGCCAGCAGCGTCGGGACTAGCTCCTACAATGAGCAGTTCTTC
TRBV27	TRBJ1-4	.	.	CASSSSMGAREKLFF	TGTGCCAGCAGTTCCTCTATGGGGGCACGGGAAAAACTGTTTTTT
TRBV6-1	TRBJ1-5	.	few	CASRFEGALRPQHF	TGTGCCAGCAGGTTCGAAGGGGCCTTGAGGCCCCAGCATTTT
TRBV7-8	TRBJ2-1	TRBD2	few	CASSPTSGIYNEQFF	TGTGCCAGCAGCCCGACTAGCGGGATTTACAATGAGCAGTTCTTC
TRBV6-5	TRBJ1-2	.	many	CASSPDRTFAGYTF	TGTGCCAGCAGTCCCGACAGGACCTTCGCTGGCTACACCTTC
TRBV30	TRBJ2-3	.	many	CAWSVNKGDTQYF	TGTGCCTGGAGTGTTAACAAGGGGGATACGCAGTATTTT
TRBV28	TRBJ2-3	.	many	CASSWGDSTDTQYF	TGTGCCAGCAGCTGGGGGGACAGCACAGATACGCAGTATTTT
TRBV7-2	TRBJ2-5	.	medium-sized	CASSSWNRTQYF	TGTGCCAGCAGCTCCTGGAACAGGACCCAGTACTTC
TRBV30	TRBJ2-2	.	many	CAWSKSGYPGELFF	TGTGCCTGGAGTAAGTCAGGGTATCCCGGGGAGCTGTTTTTT
TRBV10-3	TRBJ2-1	TRBD2	many	CAIRGASGGYNEQFF	TGTGCCATCAGGGGGGCTAGCGGGGGCTACAATGAGCAGTTCTTC
TRBV9	TRBJ2-7	TRBD2	.	CASSPEGQGGVSYEQYF	TGTGCCAGCAGCCCCGAGGGGCAGGGAGGGGTTTCCTACGAGCAGTACTTC
TRBV5-4	TRBJ1-2	TRBD1	many	CASSSGTVYGYTF	TGTGCCAGCAGCTCCGGGACAGTATATGGCTACACCTTC
TRBV5-1	TRBJ2-5	TRBD1	.	CASSAGGQGAGETQYF	TGCGCCAGCAGCGCCGGGGGACAGGGGGCTGGAGAGACCCAGTACTTC
TRBV20-1	TRBJ2-1	.	many	CSARIAPGQGEQFF	TGCAGTGCTAGGATCGCCCCCGGGCAGGGTGAGCAGTTCTTC
TRBV13	TRBJ2-2	TRBD1	many	CASSQRTGGTGELFF	TGTGCCAGCAGCCAACGGACAGGGGGCACCGGGGAGCTGTTTTTT
TRBV20-1	TRBJ2-1	TRBD2	many	CSARDLASGYNEQFF	TGCAGTGCTAGAGATTTGGCTAGCGGATACAATGAGCAGTTCTTC
TRBV7-9	TRBJ1-1	TRBD1	.	CASSLKGAMTEAFF	TGTGCCAGCAGCTTAAAGGGGGCGATGACTGAAGCTTTCTTT
TRBV19	TRBJ1-4	TRBD1	few	CASSDQGAAEKLFF	TGTGCCAGTAGTGACCAGGGGGCTGCTGAAAAACTGTTTTTT
TRBV28	TRBJ2-7	.	medium-sized	CASSLGVRGYEQYF	TGTGCCAGCAGTTTAGGGGTCAGGGGCTACGAGCAGTACTTC
TRBV7-8	TRBJ2-7	.	large	CASSYGVSHEQYF	TGTGCCAGCAGCTACGGGGTAAGCCACGAGCAGTACTTC
TRBV7-9	TRBJ1-1	.	few	CASSTPGRANTEAFF	TGTGCCAGCAGCACACCAGGGAGGGCGAACACTGAAGCTTTCTTT
TRBV3-1	TRBJ2-7	.	.	CASTLDICSYEQYF	TGTGCCAGCACCCTTGACATCTGTTCCTACGAGCAGTACTTC
TRBV11-3	TRBJ2-2	.	medium-sized	CASSLRTNTGELFF	TGTGCCAGCAGCTTACGGACTAACACCGGGGAGCTGTTTTTT
TRBV3-1	TRBJ2-7	.	few	CASSLQRAGRHEQYF	TGTGCCAGCAGCCTCCAAAGAGCGGGTCGACACGAGCAGTACTTC
TRBV2	TRBJ1-1	TRBD1	few	CASSGGQGWAGEAFF	TGTGCCAGCAGTGGAGGACAGGGGTGGGCAGGTGAAGCTTTCTTT
TRBV5-1	TRBJ1-5	.	.	CASSWSQGPQPQHF	TGCGCCAGCAGCTGGTCGCAGGGGCCTCAGCCCCAGCATTTT
TRBV20-1	TRBJ1-1	.	.	CSASNRGSGTNTEAFF	TGCAGTGCTTCGAACAGAGGGTCGGGGACGAACACTGAAGCTTTCTTT
TRBV30	TRBJ2-1	TRBD2	many	CAVTGEGSNEQFF	TGTGCCGTAACGGGGGAGGGAAGCAATGAGCAGTTCTTC